These 32 T cell receptor beta chains were sequenced from one sample in a study of spatial heterogeneity in lung cancer. Time point here: sample taken at primary tumor resection. Study results and caveats: Tumoral mutation counts were tracked by counts of expanded intratumoral alpha and beta TCRs.

These receptors have no identified antigens. Each CDR3 protein gets one entry after TCRdb re-called the 5' RACE reads with MiXCR. Among some 22,000 distinct CDR3 sequences listed, over 2.5% were seen once. The material was lung tumor tissue, obtained at surgery. These receptors were obtained from a male donor with early-stage non-small cell lung cancer.

This clonotype was observed many times. The missing conserved phenylalanine or tryptophan at the end of this CDR3 makes a read error likely. It is unclear where the CDR3 begins or ends on the DNA, so no DNA is shown, and the CDR3 is as TCRdb lists it. The J gene is TRBJ2-7, the V gene TRBV14; no DNA check was done on the table's D call, TRBD1. Germline lookup yields CDR1 SGHDN and CDR2 FVKESK. The CDR3 region is 11 residues in length, termini included. Here the CDR3 reads CASSQAGTQSC.

In its sample, this clonotype was seen many times. The chain is built from TRBV20-1 and TRBJ1-1; tentative D call: TRBD1 (6 bases). With 6 bases removed from V and 8 bases from J, the gap between germline ends came to 16 bases. This CDR3 comprises 12 residues. The V gene's germline CDR1 is DFQATT and CDR2 SNEGSKA (reference sequence). The CDR3 loop reads CSATPGAREAFF. CDR3 in DNA: TGCAGTGCCACTCCAGGGGCCCGAGAAGCTTTCTTT.

This clonotype was seen at least ten times. The genes are TRBV19 and TRBJ2-3; D is possibly TRBD2 (6 bases). The CDR3 length is 14 residues. Germline V gene sequence: CDR1 LNHDA, CDR2 SQIVND (reference sequence). Trimming removed 5 bases at V and 5 bases at J, with 14 bases between. CDR3 region: CASSSGEGVDTQYF. For the CDR3, the DNA is TGTGCCAGTAGTTCGGGGGAAGGGGTAGATACGCAGTATTTT.

This clonotype was seen at least ten times. The chain links TRBV7-2 to TRBJ1-1, with D unclear. Germline CDR1 reads SGHTA; CDR2 reads FQGNSA. The CDR3 runs 14 residues. Trimming removed 0 bases from V and 1 base from J, with 6 bases in between. CDR3 region: CASSLAAGNTEAFF. In DNA, the CDR3 is TGTGCCAGCAGCTTAGCGGCAGGGAACACTGAAGCTTTCTTT.

This clonotype was detected ten times or more. The CDR3 region is CASSNQNQPQHF. In DNA, the CDR3 is TGTGCCAGTAGTAATCAGAATCAGCCCCAGCATTTT. The J gene is TRBJ1-5, the V gene TRBV19; D not resolved. Germline values: CDR1 LNHDA, CDR2 SQIVND (reference sequence). This CDR3 spans 12 amino acids. Deletions cut 4 bases from V and 4 bases from J, with 5 bases between.

In this sample, this clonotype turned up many times. The chain uses TRBV12-3 or TRBV12-4 and TRBJ1-2; D gene uncertain. CDR3 length: 17 residues. V shed 5 bases and J shed 4 bases, with 23 bases lying between them. The CDR3 is CASSTFGRPSLSYGYTF. The CDR3 region has the DNA TGTGCCAGCAGTACTTTTGGTAGGCCCTCTTTGAGCTATGGCTACACCTTC.

This clonotype was counted ten times or more. The genes are TRBV7-2 and TRBJ1-2, with unresolved D. The CDR3 extends over 13 amino acids. CDR1 and CDR2 from the germline V gene are SGHTA and FQGNSA. V lost 1 base and J lost 5, with 8 bases in between. The CDR3 DNA reads as TGTGCCAGCAGCTTAGTAGGGAAATATGGCTACACCTTC. Protein: CASSLVGKYGYTF. Full variable domain (missing parts from reference TRBV7-2 and TRBJ1-2): GAGVSQSPSNKVTEKGKDVELRCDPISGHTALYWYRQSLGQGLEFLIYFQGNSAPDKSGLPSDRFSAERTGGSVSTLTIQRTQQEDSAVYLCASSLVGKYGYTFGSGTRLTVV.

This clonotype was detected many times. The gene calls are TRBV18 and TRBJ1-1; D perhaps matches TRBD1 (5 bases). CDR3 length: 15 residues. Germline V gene sequence: CDR1 KGHSH, CDR2 LQKENI. Trimming left V 3 bases short and J 2 bases short, with 13 bases between. DNA for the CDR3: TGTGCCAGCTCACCCGTAGGTCAGGGCAACACTGAAGCTTTCTTT. The encoded protein is CASSPVGQGNTEAFF.

This clonotype was observed many times. This sequence joins TRBV5-1 and TRBJ2-5; the D is unclear. The V end lost 1 base, the J end lost 2 bases, and 6 bases lay between the germline ends. Germline CDR1 SGHRS, CDR2 YFSETQ. The CDR3 runs to 13 residues. CDR3 bases: TGCGCCAGCAGCTTGTGGCTACAAGAGACCCAGTACTTC. Its protein product is CASSLWLQETQYF.

This clonotype was recorded many times. The J gene is TRBJ1-2, the V gene TRBV10-3; D might be TRBD1 (5 bases). Trimming removed 6 bases at V and 0 bases at J, with 11 bases between. Germline assignment: CDR1 ENHRY and CDR2 SYGVKD. CDR3 size: 14 residues. This chain's CDR3 is CAIRKTDTNYGYTF. The CDR3 DNA is TGTGCCATCAGGAAGACAGACACTAACTATGGCTACACCTTC.

This clonotype was seen many times. The chain has TRBV20-1 and TRBJ1-3; no firm D call. Between the trimmed V and J ends, which lost 0 bases and 0 bases, there was a span of 12 bases. The CDR3 loop spans 16 amino acids. Germline V gene lookup returns CDR1 DFQATT and CDR2 SNEGSKA (reference sequence). The CDR3 DNA is TGCAGTGCTAGAGAGGGCTCGATTGGCTCTGGAAACACCATATATTTT. Translating it yields CSAREGSIGSGNTIYF.

The J gene is TRBJ2-3, the V gene TRBV29-1; 10 bases align to TRBD2. The CDR3 runs to 15 residues. Germline-derived CDR1 and CDR2 are SQVTM and ANQGSEA. The V segment lost 4 bases and the J segment 3 bases; nucleotides outside the gene matches: 7. The CDR3 DNA follows: TGCAGCGTTGGAGCGGGAGGGCTAGTTACAGATACGCAGTATTTT. It specifies CSVGAGGLVTDTQYF.

This clonotype was detected ten times or more. V gene TRBV5-1 combines with J gene TRBJ2-7, with D perhaps assigned TRBD1 or TRBD2 (5 bases each). V was trimmed by 5 bases and J by 5 bases, leaving 17 bases between them. The CDR3 covers 14 residues. Germline V gene sequence: CDR1 SGHRS, CDR2 YFSETQ. CDR3 sequence reads: CASRRDRLWDEQYF. The CDR3 nucleotides read TGCGCCAGCAGAAGGGACCGACTCTGGGACGAGCAGTACTTC. The variable domain in full, completed from reference TRBV5-1 and TRBJ2-7, reads KAGVTQTPRYLIKTRGQQVTLSCSPISGHRSVSWYQQTPGQGLQFLFEYFSETQRNKGNFPGRFSGRQFSNSRSEMNVSTLELGDSALYLCASRRDRLWDEQYFGPGTRLTVT.

By its share, this clonotype is medium-sized (0.01 to 0.1%). The genes are TRBV6-1 and TRBJ2-3, with D perhaps TRBD2 (5 bases). Germline V gene sequence: CDR1 MNHNS, CDR2 SASEGT. This CDR3 has 18 amino acids. The germline V and J ends were trimmed by 2 bases and 4 bases, with 22 bases remaining between them. CDR3 residues: CASSEINGPSVGADTQYF. The DNA for the CDR3 is TGTGCCAGCAGTGAAATAAATGGGCCCTCGGTGGGAGCAGATACGCAGTATTTT.

This clonotype was detected many times. V is TRBV24-1 and J is TRBJ1-2; maybe TRBD1 (6 bases). Trimming removed 4 bases from V and 5 bases from J, with 10 bases in between. Germline V lookup: CDR1 KGHDR, CDR2 SFDVKD. CDR3 size: 13 residues. The CDR3 spells CATSETGTYGYTF. CDR3 DNA: TGTGCCACCAGTGAGACCGGGACATATGGCTACACCTTC.

This clonotype was detected many times. The gene calls are TRBV3-1 and TRBJ1-2; D is uncertain. Germline V gene sequence: CDR1 LGHDT, CDR2 YNNKEL (reference sequence). V was trimmed by 0 bases and J by 8 bases, leaving 13 bases between them. The CDR3 has 14 amino acids. CDR3 DNA: TGTGCCAGCAGCCAAGATACGAATTTGGGGGGCTACACCTTC. Its translation: CASSQDTNLGGYTF.

This clonotype came up many times. V and J are TRBV19 and TRBJ2-3, with 7 bases fitting TRBD2. The germline gives CDR1 LNHDA, CDR2 SQIVND (reference sequence). The ends lost 5 bases at V and 2 bases at J; junction bases unmatched: 10. The CDR3 spans 16 residues. The CDR3 DNA sequence: TGTGCCAGTAGTGCTGCAATAGCGGGCCTCACAGATACGCAGTATTTT. Protein sequence: CASSAAIAGLTDTQYF.

This clonotype was seen at least ten times. V usage is TRBV10-3 and J usage is TRBJ2-5, with D uncertain. Between the trimmed V and J ends, which lost 3 bases and 5 bases, there was a span of 10 bases. CDR1 is ENHRY and CDR2 is SYGVKD in the germline V gene. The CDR3 is 13 residues long. This CDR3 reads CAISDRVGETQYF. CDR3 DNA sequence: TGTGCCATCAGTGACCGGGTCGGGGAGACCCAGTACTTC.

This clonotype was observed at least ten times. The V call is TRBV19, the J call TRBJ1-2; D not resolved. This CDR3 is 12 amino acids long. Germline-derived CDR1 and CDR2 are LNHDA and SQIVND (reference sequence). Trimming shortened V by 5 bases and J by 10 bases, and 14 bases separated the two germline ends. DNA of the CDR3: TGTGCCAGTAGTCCTACTATGTTCGACTACACCTTC. Its translation: CASSPTMFDYTF.

There are many counts of this clonotype. This chain links TRBV27 with TRBJ2-2, with D maybe TRBD1 (5 bases). This CDR3 region has 15 residues. Trimming took 3 bases from V and 4 from J, leaving 12 bases between them. Germline CDR1 and CDR2: MNHEY and SMNVEV (reference sequence). CDR3 loop: CASSLGRVGTGELFF. As DNA, the CDR3 is TGTGCCAGCAGTTTGGGCAGGGTCGGCACCGGGGAGCTGTTTTTT.

In its sample, this clonotype was seen many times. This rearrangement joins TRBV27 to TRBJ1-3; 7 positions agree with TRBD1. The germline V gene encodes CDR1 MNHEY and CDR2 SMNVEV (reference sequence). J was trimmed by 6 bases and V by 5 bases; bases with no gene match: 10. CDR3 size: 15 residues. The CDR3 DNA sequence: TGTGCCAGCAGTCCCACGGGACAGCGAACAAACACCATATATTTT. Protein: CASSPTGQRTNTIYF.

This clonotype was seen repeatedly, ten times or more. V is TRBV2 and J is TRBJ2-7; D may be TRBD1 (6 bases). The CDR3 has 13 residues. The V gene's germline CDR1 is SNHLY and CDR2 FYNNEI. V was cut by 8 bases and J by 0 bases, with 11 bases left in between. The CDR3, as DNA: TGTGCCAGCCAGGGACATTTCTCCTACGAGCAGTACTTC. Protein: CASQGHFSYEQYF.

The rearrangement uses TRBV4-1 and TRBJ2-6, with D possibly called TRBD1 or TRBD2 (5 bases each). This CDR3 region has 18 residues. Germline CDR1 reads MGHRA; CDR2 reads YSYEKL. Trimming pared 1 base from V and 3 bases from J, leaving 16 bases between. The chain's CDR3 is CASSQAGTDVLGANVLTF. CDR3 DNA sequence: TGCGCCAGCAGCCAAGCCGGGACGGATGTCCTTGGGGCCAACGTCCTGACTTTC.

Judged by abundance, this clonotype is medium-sized. Here the CDR3 reads CASSLGEGSYNEQFF. The CDR3 DNA follows: TGTGCCAGCAGTTTAGGTGAGGGCTCCTACAATGAGCAGTTCTTC. The chain joins TRBV12-3 or TRBV12-4 to TRBJ2-1; the D gene is possibly TRBD2 (5 bases). The CDR3 runs 15 residues. The V end was cut by 1 base, the J end by 0 bases, with 7 bases between.

There are many counts of this clonotype. V and J are TRBV29-1 and TRBJ2-7; 7 bases align to TRBD2. Germline loops: CDR1 SQVTM, CDR2 ANQGSEA. The J segment lost 4 bases and the V segment lost 1 base, leaving 10 bases of the junction unmatched. The CDR3 is 15 residues long. The CDR3 sequence is CSVEGASGGPYEQYF. In DNA, the CDR3 is TGCAGCGTTGAAGGAGCTAGCGGAGGACCTTACGAGCAGTACTTC.

Many counts were recorded for this clonotype. This chain uses TRBV10-3 with TRBJ2-1; D is uncertain. The V and J ends lost 3 bases and 6 bases respectively, with 12 bases between them. Per the germline V gene, CDR1 is ENHRY and CDR2 is SYGVKD. This CDR3 spans 14 amino acids. CDR3 loop: CAISDNQRINEQFF. CDR3 DNA: TGTGCCATCAGTGATAACCAACGGATCAATGAGCAGTTCTTC.

This clonotype was picked up many times. The gene calls are TRBV5-1 and TRBJ2-6; D unclear. CDR1 and CDR2 (germline): SGHRS, YFSETQ. There are 15 residues in the CDR3. Trimming cost V 6 bases and J 0 bases, with 10 bases left between them. CDR3 coding DNA: TGCGCCAGCACCCTGGACGGCTCTGGGGCCAACGTCCTGACTTTC. Its translation is CASTLDGSGANVLTF.

The table lists this clonotype with many counts. The chain uses TRBV24-1 and TRBJ1-2; maybe TRBD1 (6 bases). Trimming took off 6 bases at V and 5 bases at J, with 12 bases between the two ends. CDR1 KGHDR and CDR2 SFDVKD come from the germline V gene. This CDR3 contains 13 residues. The CDR3 DNA is TGTGCCACCAGTAAGGACAGTCGGTATGGCTACACCTTC. Translation gives CATSKDSRYGYTF.

This clonotype was counted many times. V usage is TRBV18 and J usage is TRBJ1-5; 8 nucleotides align to TRBD1. This CDR3 is built from 14 residues. V shed 6 bases and J 2 bases; nucleotides not matched to a gene: 3. CDR1 KGHSH and CDR2 LQKENI come from the germline V gene. The CDR3 reads CASSPGQGNQPQHF. The DNA of the CDR3 is TGTGCCAGCTCTCCGGGACAGGGCAATCAGCCCCAGCATTTT.

This clonotype occurred many times. V is TRBV5-4 and J is TRBJ1-1; D perhaps matches TRBD1 (5 bases). Per the germline V gene, CDR1 is SGHNT and CDR2 is YYREEE (reference sequence). V lost 4 bases to trimming and J lost 3 bases, with 13 bases between them. The CDR3 contains 14 residues. The chain's CDR3 is CASSLVREDTEAFF. CDR3 coding DNA: TGTGCCAGCAGCCTGGTCAGGGAGGACACTGAAGCTTTCTTT.

This clonotype was counted at least ten times. The chain uses TRBV5-1 and TRBJ2-5, with a possible D match to TRBD1 (6 bases). From germline, CDR1 is SGHRS and CDR2 YFSETQ. This CDR3 is 16 amino acids long. The V end was cut by 4 bases, the J end by 2 bases, with 18 bases between. CDR3 DNA sequence: TGCGCCAGCAGCCAGTACGGACAGCTCGAACAAGAGACCCAGTACTTC. This gives the protein CASSQYGQLEQETQYF.

This clonotype was detected many times. This chain connects TRBV10-2 to TRBJ1-1; D is possibly TRBD1 (5 bases). This CDR3 has 15 amino acids. V was shortened by 6 bases and J by 2 bases, with 16 bases between the two germline ends. Germline CDR1 is WSHSY and CDR2 is SAAADI. Written as DNA, the CDR3 is TGCGCCAGCAGCGCAACTGACAGTATTAACACTGAAGCTTTCTTT. As protein: CASSATDSINTEAFF.